The 4 T cell receptor beta chains below come from one sample, sequenced in a study of cytomegalovirus exposure and HLA in healthy donors. The PCR made use of 60 Vbeta and 13 Jbeta primers. Clones were sequenced by immunoSEQ multiplex PCR, and TCRdb holds only the in-frame ones, with some missing. The table gives approximately 120,000 clones; the top ten clones make up around 2.9% of it. The material sequenced was PBMCs. The receptor set was obtained from a young man in good health and CMV-seronegative.

The chain couples TRBV4-1 to TRBJ2-5; 7 bases line up with TRBD2. CDR3 size: 11 residues. Losses at the gene ends were 3 bases for V and 9 bases for J; bases not matched to a gene: 1. Germline CDR1 reads MGHRA; CDR2 reads YSYEKL. The CDR3 nucleotides read TGCGCCAGCAGCCAGGGGGGGGCCCAGTACTTC. Amino acids: CASSQGGAQYF.

This rearrangement joins TRBV7-8 to TRBJ2-5; 8 bases match TRBD1. Germline V gives CDR1 SGHVS, CDR2 FQNEAQ. The V and J ends lost 5 bases and 2 bases, in that order; junction bases with no gene match: 10. The CDR3 is 16 residues long. CDR3 bases: TGTGCCAGCAGCCCAACCTGGGACAGGAGTCAAGAGACCCAGTACTTC. The encoded protein is CASSPTWDRSQETQYF.

This chain links TRBV4-3 with TRBJ2-3; no clear D. V dropped 0 bases and J dropped 2 bases, with 6 bases sitting between them. The CDR3 consists of 14 residues. Germline values: CDR1 LGHNA, CDR2 YSLEER. In DNA form, the CDR3 reads TGCGCCAGCAGCCAAGATCGGTCCACAGATACGCAGTATTTT. Its translation: CASSQDRSTDTQYF.

The chain combines TRBV18 with TRBJ2-2, with no clear D. Trimming shortened V by 6 bases and J by 2 bases, and 10 bases separated the two germline ends. The CDR3 is 14 amino acids. Per the germline V gene, CDR1 is KGHSH and CDR2 is LQKENI. CDR3 coding DNA: TGTGCCAGCTCTCGAGGTGCTAACACCGGGGAGCTGTTTTTT. Protein product: CASSRGANTGELFF.